This T cell receptor beta chain was documented in a study of shared clonotypes between healthy human individuals. Whole-study findings and limits: What naive subsets generally showed was a larger estimated richness than memory subsets showed. Clonotype sharing levels among donors were expected to vary with sequencing depth.

Note on this clone: The antigen remains undetermined.

Germline CDR1 is SQVTM and CDR2 is ANQGSEA. V lost 4 bases, J lost 4 bases, and 10 bases stayed unmatched. The CDR3 is made up of 16 amino acids. Method: immunoSEQ multiplex PCR; TCRdb's copy keeps in-frame clones and lacks some. The sample lists roughly 1,100,000 clones, around 74% occurring once. The sample was memory CD4+ T cells sorted from blood. Noted subset: CD45RA-negative fraction. The rearrangement joins TRBV29-1 to TRBJ2-2; 9 bases fit TRBD1. The clonotype originates from a man between 18 and 35 years old in good health. This chain's CDR3 is CSVGKGQGISTGELFF. CDR3 nucleotide sequence: TGCAGCGTTGGGAAAGGACAGGGGATAAGCACCGGGGAGCTGTTTTTT.